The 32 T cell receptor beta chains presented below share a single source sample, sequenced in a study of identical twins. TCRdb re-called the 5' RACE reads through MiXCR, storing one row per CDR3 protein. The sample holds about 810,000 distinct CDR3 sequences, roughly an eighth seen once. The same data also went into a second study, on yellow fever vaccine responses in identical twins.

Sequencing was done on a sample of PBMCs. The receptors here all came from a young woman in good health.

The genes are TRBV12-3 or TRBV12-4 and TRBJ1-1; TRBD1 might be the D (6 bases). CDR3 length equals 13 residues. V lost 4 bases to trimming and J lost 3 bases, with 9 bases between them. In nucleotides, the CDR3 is TGTGCCAGCAGTTCCGACAGGTACACTGAAGCTTTCTTT. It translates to CASSSDRYTEAFF.

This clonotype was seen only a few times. The CDR3 reads CASSLETGRNYGYTF. The CDR3 bases are TGTGCCAGCAGCTTAGAGACCGGGCGAAACTATGGCTACACCTTC. The chain carries TRBV7-6 and TRBJ1-2; D remains unclear. V was pared by 1 base and J by 2 bases, with 11 bases between. The CDR3 length is 15 residues. Germline CDR1 SGHVS, CDR2 FNYEAQ.

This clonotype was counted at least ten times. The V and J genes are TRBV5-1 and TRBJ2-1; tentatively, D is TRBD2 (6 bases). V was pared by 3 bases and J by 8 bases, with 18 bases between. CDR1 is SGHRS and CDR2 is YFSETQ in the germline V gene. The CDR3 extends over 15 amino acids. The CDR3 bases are TGCGCCAGCAGCTCCGACCTAGCGCAAACGGATGAGCAGTTCTTC. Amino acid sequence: CASSSDLAQTDEQFF.

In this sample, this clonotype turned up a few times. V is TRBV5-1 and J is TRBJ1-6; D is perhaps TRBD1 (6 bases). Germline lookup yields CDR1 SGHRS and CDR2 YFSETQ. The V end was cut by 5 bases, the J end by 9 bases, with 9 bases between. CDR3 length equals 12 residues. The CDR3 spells CASREQGSPLHF. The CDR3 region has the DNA TGCGCCAGCAGGGAACAGGGTTCACCCCTCCACTTT. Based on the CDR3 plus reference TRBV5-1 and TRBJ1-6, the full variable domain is KAGVTQTPRYLIKTRGQQVTLSCSPISGHRSVSWYQQTPGQGLQFLFEYFSETQRNKGNFPGRFSGRQFSNSRSEMNVSTLELGDSALYLCASREQGSPLHFGNGTRLTVT.

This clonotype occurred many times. CDR3 loop: CASSLMSGSSYEQYF. The DNA for the CDR3 is TGCGCCAGCAGTTTGATGAGCGGAAGCTCCTACGAGCAGTACTTC. The rearrangement uses TRBV5-1 and TRBJ2-7; maybe TRBD2 (5 bases). This CDR3 spans 15 amino acids. V lost 5 bases and J lost 0, with 15 bases in between. In germline, CDR1 is SGHRS, CDR2 YFSETQ. Full variable domain (rest looked up from reference TRBV5-1 and TRBJ2-7): KAGVTQTPRYLIKTRGQQVTLSCSPISGHRSVSWYQQTPGQGLQFLFEYFSETQRNKGNFPGRFSGRQFSNSRSEMNVSTLELGDSALYLCASSLMSGSSYEQYFGPGTRLTVT.

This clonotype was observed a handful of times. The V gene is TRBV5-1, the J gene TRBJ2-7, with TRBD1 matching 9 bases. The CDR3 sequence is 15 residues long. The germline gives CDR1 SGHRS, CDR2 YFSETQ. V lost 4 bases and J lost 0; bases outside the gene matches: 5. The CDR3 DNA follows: TGCGCCAGCAGCATAGGGACAGGGTCCTCCTACGAGCAGTACTTC. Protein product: CASSIGTGSSYEQYF.

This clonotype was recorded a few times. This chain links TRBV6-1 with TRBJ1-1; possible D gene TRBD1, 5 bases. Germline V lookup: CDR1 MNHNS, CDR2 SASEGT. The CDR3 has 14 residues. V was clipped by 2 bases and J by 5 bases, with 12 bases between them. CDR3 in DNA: TGTGCCAGCAGTGAATCACGGAGGGGAACTGAAGCTTTCTTT. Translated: CASSESRRGTEAFF.

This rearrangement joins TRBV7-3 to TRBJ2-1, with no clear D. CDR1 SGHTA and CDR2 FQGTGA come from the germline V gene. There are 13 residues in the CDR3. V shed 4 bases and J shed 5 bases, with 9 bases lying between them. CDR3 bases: TGTGCCAGCAGCTGTCCAGCAGACAATGAGCAGTTCTTC. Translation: CASSCPADNEQFF.

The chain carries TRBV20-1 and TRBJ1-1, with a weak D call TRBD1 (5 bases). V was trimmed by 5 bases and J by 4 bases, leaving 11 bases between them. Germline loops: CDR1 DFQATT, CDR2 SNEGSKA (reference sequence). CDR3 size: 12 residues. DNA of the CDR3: TGCAGTGCTCCCCGGGGCCCCACTGAAGCTTTCTTT. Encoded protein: CSAPRGPTEAFF.

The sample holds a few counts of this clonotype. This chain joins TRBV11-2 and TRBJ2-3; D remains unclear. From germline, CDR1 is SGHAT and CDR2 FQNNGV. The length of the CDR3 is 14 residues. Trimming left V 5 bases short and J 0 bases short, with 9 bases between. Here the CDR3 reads CASSAGRSTDTQYF. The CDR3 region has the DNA TGTGCCAGCAGCGCAGGCCGCAGCACAGATACGCAGTATTTT.

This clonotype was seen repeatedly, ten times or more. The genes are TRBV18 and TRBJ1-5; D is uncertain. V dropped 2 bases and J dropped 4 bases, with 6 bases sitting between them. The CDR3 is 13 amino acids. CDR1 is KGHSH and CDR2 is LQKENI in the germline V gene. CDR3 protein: CASSPSGNQPQHF. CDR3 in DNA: TGTGCCAGCTCACCATCTGGGAATCAGCCCCAGCATTTT. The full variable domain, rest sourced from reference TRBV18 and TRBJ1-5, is NAGVMQNPRHLVRRRGQEARLRCSPMKGHSHVYWYRQLPEEGLKFMVYLQKENIIDESGMPKERFSAEFPKEGPSILRIQQVVRGDSAAYFCASSPSGNQPQHFGDGTRLSIL.

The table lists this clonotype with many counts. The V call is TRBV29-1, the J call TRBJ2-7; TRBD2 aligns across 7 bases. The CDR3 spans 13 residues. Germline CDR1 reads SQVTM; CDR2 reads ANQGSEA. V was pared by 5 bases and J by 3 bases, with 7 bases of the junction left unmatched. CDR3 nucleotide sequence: TGCAGCGTTTCGGGTAGCGGGCTCTACGAGCAGTACTTC. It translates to CSVSGSGLYEQYF.

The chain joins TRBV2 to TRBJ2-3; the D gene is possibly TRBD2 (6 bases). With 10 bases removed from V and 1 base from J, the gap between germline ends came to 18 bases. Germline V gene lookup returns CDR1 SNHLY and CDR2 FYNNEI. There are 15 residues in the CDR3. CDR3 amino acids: CAILPGLRRTDTQYF. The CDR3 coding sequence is TGTGCCATTCTCCCAGGACTAAGACGCACAGATACGCAGTATTTT.

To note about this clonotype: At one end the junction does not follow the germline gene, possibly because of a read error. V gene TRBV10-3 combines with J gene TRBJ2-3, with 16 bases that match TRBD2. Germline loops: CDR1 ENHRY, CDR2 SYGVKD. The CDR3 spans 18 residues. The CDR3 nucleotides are TGTGCCATCAGTCCGGGACTAGCGGGGGGGGTTAGCACAGATACACAGTATTTT. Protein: CAISPGLAGGVSTDTQYF.

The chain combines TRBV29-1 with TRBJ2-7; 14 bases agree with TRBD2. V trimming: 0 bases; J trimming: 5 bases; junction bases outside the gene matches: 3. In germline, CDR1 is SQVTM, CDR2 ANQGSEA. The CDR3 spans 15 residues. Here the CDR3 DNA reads TGCAGCGTTGAAGAAAGGGGACTAGCGGGAGACGAGCAGTACTTC. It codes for CSVEERGLAGDEQYF.

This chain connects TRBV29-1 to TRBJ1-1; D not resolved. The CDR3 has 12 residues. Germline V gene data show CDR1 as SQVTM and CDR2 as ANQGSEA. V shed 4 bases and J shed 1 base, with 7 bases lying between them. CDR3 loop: CSVAHPNTEAFF. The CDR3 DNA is TGCAGCGTTGCACACCCGAACACTGAAGCTTTCTTT.

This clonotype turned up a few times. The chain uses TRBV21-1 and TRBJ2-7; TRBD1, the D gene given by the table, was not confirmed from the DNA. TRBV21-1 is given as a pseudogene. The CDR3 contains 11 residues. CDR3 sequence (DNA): TGTGCCAGCAGCGGACAGGTCGAGCAGTACGTC. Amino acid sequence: CASSGQVEQYV.

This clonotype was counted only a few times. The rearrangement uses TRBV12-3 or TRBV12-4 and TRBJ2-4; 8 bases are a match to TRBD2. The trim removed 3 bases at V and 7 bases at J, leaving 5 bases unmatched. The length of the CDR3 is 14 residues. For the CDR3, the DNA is TGTGCCAGCAGTTTTGGGACTAGTTCGAACATTCAGTACTTC. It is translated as CASSFGTSSNIQYF.

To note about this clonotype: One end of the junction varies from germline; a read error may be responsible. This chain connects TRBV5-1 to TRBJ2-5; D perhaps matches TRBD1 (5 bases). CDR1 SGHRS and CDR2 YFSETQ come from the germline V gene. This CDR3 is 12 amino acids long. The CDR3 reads CATSSGQETQYF. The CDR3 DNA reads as TGCGCCACCAGCTCAGGGCAAGAGACCCAGTACTTC.

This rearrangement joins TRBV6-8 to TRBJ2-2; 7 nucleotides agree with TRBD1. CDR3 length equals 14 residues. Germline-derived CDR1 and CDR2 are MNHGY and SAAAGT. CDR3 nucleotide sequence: TGTGCGTCCCGACAGGGCACTAACACCGGGGAGCTGTTTTTT. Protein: CASRQGTNTGELFF.

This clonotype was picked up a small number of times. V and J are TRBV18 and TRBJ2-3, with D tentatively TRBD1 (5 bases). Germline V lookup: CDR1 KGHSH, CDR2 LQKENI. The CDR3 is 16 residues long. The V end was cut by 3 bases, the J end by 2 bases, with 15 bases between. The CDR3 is CASSPPGLLITDTQYF. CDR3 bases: TGTGCCAGCTCACCGCCAGGGCTACTTATCACAGATACGCAGTATTTT.

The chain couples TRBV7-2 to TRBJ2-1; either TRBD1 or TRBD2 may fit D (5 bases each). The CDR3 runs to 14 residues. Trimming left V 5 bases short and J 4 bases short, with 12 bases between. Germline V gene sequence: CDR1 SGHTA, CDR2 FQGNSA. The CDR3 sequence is CASSDRGLYNEQFF. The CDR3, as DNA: TGTGCCAGCAGCGACAGAGGGCTTTACAATGAGCAGTTCTTC.

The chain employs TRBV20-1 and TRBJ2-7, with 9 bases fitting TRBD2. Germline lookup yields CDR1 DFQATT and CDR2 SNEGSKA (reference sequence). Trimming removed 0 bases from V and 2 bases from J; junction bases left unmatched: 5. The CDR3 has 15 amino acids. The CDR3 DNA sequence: TGCAGTGCTAGAGACAGACTAGCGGCCACCTACGAGCAGTACTTC. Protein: CSARDRLAATYEQYF.

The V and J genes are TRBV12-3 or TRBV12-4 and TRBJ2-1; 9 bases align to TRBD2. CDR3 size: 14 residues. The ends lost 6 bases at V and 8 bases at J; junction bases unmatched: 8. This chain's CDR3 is CASRLAGSYHEQFF. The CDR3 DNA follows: TGTGCCAGCAGGCTAGCGGGGTCGTACCATGAGCAGTTCTTC.

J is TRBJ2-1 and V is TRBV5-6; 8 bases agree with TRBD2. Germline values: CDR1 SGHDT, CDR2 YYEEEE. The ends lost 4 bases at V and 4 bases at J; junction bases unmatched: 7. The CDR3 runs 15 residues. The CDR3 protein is CASSRAGEGYNEQFF. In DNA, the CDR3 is TGTGCCAGCAGCCGAGCGGGAGAGGGGTACAATGAGCAGTTCTTC.

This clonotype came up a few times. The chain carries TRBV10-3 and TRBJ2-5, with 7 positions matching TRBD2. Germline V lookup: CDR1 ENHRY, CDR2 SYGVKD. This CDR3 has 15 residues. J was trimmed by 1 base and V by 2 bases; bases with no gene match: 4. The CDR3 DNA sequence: TGTGCCATCAGTGAGAGGCCGGGGGGCCAAGAGACCCAGTACTTC. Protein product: CAISERPGGQETQYF.

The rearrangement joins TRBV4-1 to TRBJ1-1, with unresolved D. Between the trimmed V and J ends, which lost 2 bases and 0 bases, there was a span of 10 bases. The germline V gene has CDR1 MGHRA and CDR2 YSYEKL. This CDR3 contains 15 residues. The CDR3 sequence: CASSQTGGVNTEAFF. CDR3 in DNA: TGCGCCAGCAGCCAAACTGGTGGAGTGAACACTGAAGCTTTCTTT.

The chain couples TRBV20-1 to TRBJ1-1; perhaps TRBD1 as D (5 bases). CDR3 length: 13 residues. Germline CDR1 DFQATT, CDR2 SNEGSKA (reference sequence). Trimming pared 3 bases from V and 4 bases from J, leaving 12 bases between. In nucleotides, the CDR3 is TGCAGTGCTAGTGAGGACACCGTCACTGAAGCTTTCTTT. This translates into CSASEDTVTEAFF.

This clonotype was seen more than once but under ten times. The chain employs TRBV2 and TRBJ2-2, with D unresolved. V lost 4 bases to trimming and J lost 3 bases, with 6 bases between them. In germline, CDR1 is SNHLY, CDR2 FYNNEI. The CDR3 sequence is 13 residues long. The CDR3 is CASSVHDTGELFF. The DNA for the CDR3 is TGTGCCAGCAGTGTACACGACACCGGGGAGCTGTTTTTT.

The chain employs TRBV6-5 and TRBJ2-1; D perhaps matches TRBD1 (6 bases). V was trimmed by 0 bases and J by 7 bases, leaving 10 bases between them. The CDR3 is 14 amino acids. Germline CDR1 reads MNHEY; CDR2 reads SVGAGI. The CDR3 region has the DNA TGTGCCAGCAGTTACTCAGGGGGTGTGAATGAGCAGTTCTTC. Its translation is CASSYSGGVNEQFF.

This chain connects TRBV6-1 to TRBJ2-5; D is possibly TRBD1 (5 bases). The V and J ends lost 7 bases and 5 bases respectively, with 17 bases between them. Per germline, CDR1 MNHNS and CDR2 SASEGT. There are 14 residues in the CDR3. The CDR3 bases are TGTGCCAGCATGTCCAGGGATAGGGTGGAGACCCAGTACTTC. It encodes CASMSRDRVETQYF.

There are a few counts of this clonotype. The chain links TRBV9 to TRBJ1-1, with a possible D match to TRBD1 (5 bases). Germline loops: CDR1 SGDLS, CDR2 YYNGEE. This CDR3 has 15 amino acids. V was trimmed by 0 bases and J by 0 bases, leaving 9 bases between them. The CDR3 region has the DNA TGTGCCAGCAGCGTAGAGGGGACTTTGAACACTGAAGCTTTCTTT. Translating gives CASSVEGTLNTEAFF. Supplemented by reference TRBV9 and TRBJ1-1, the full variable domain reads DSGVTQTPKHLITATGQRVTLRCSPRSGDLSVYWYQQSLDQGLQFLIQYYNGEERAKGNILERFSAQQFPDLHSELNLSSLELGDSALYFCASSVEGTLNTEAFFGQGTRLTVV.